The source of this T cell receptor (beta chain) is a study of T-cell reconstitution after alpha-beta-depleted transplantation in children. The study's findings and limits: The study traced high day-60 TCRbeta diversity in some patients to surviving recipient T cells and thymic progenitors. T-cell counts and diversity at one year following transplant were attributed mainly to newly produced T cells. Alpha-beta T cells present about two months after transplant were reported to originate from several hundred expanded graft clones.

During its preparation, the TCRbeta library received unique molecular identifiers. TCRdb re-analysed the PCR reads in MiXCR, keeping a single row per CDR3 protein. The sample holds about 210,000 distinct CDR3 sequences, under 20% seen once. The CDR3 sequence is 16 residues long. Germline V gene lookup returns CDR1 ENHRY and CDR2 SYGVKD. V was trimmed by 3 bases and J by 0 bases, leaving 9 bases between them. Comments on this clonotype: The target antigen is unknown.

Specimen: PBMCs, mostly from graft donor cells, collected 360 days after TCRalphabeta/CD19-depleted stem cell transplant. V is TRBV10-3 and J is TRBJ2-6, with TRBD1 as a possible D gene (5 bases). The TCR was taken from a male patient between 2 and 10 years old who had a stem cell transplant for acute lymphoblastic leukemia, so the T cells may come from the graft donor. CDR3 nucleotides: TGTGCCATCAGTGAAACAGGACCCTCTGGGGCCAACGTCCTGACTTTC. Amino acids: CAISETGPSGANVLTF.